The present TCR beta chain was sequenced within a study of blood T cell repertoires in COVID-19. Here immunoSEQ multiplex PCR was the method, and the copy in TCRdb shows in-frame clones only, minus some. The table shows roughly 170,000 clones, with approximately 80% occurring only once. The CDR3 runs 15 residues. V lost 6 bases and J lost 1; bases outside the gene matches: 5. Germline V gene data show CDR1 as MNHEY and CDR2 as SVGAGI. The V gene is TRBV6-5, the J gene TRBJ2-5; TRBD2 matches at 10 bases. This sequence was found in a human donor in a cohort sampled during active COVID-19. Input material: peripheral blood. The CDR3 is CASSNSGGLQETQYF. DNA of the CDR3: TGTGCCAGCAGCAATAGCGGGGGGCTCCAAGAGACCCAGTACTTC.